The 6 T cell receptor beta chains below were found in one sample sequenced in a study of human T cells and chemical hapten exposure. Using its own MiXCR run on the RACE reads, TCRdb lists one record per CDR3 protein. The sample records tens of thousands of distinct CDR3 sequences, roughly a tenth being singletons. Regarding time point: pre-sensitization, week 0. Treatment described: therapeutic diphenylcyclopropenone sensitization with weekly scalp DPC. The material sequenced was whole blood, taken in connection with sensitization to the hapten diphenylcyclopropenone (DPC). All receptors come from a man aged 35 to 55 with alopecia areata. Some clones in this sample may be carry-over from other donors' samples.

This clonotype was seen ten or more times. This rearrangement joins TRBV12-3 or TRBV12-4 to TRBJ1-5; tentatively, D is TRBD1 (5 bases). This CDR3 is 15 amino acids long. V was cut by 3 bases and J by 3 bases, with 12 bases left in between. The CDR3 DNA follows: TGTGCCAGCAGTTTGAGCGGGGGAGACAATCAGCCCCAGCATTTT. Amino acids: CASSLSGGDNQPQHF.

This clonotype was counted a few times. This sequence joins TRBV6-5 and TRBJ2-1; 9 nucleotides align to TRBD2. This CDR3 has 14 amino acids. Germline assignment: CDR1 MNHEY and CDR2 SVGAGI. With V trimmed by 8 bases and J by 5 bases, 7 bases remained unmatched. The CDR3: CASRPGLANNEQFF. The CDR3 bases are TGTGCCAGCCGACCGGGACTAGCAAACAATGAGCAGTTCTTC.

This chain joins TRBV7-2 and TRBJ2-5, with a tentative D call TRBD1 (6 bases). CDR3 length: 15 amino acids. V was shortened by 4 bases and J by 5 bases, with 17 bases between the two germline ends. In germline, CDR1 is SGHTA, CDR2 FQGNSA. The CDR3 bases are TGTGCCAGCAGCTACGCCGACAGGTTTCGGGAGACCCAGTACTTC. It encodes CASSYADRFRETQYF.

The chain links TRBV9 to TRBJ1-1, with 7 bases lining up with TRBD1. The germline CDR1 and CDR2 sequences are SGDLS and YYNGEE. This CDR3 is built from 14 residues. After removal of 0 bases from V and 5 bases from J, the junction contained 4 bases not matched to a gene. In DNA, the CDR3 is TGTGCCAGCAGCGTAGGGACAGGACGGACTGAAGCTTTCTTT. This gives the protein CASSVGTGRTEAFF.

This clonotype was counted only a few times. The chain couples TRBV5-1 to TRBJ2-2; D not resolved. The germline V gene has CDR1 SGHRS and CDR2 YFSETQ. The V and J ends lost 0 bases and 0 bases respectively, with 6 bases between them. The CDR3 extends over 15 amino acids. CDR3 residues: CASSLAASNTGELFF. Here the CDR3 DNA reads TGCGCCAGCAGCTTGGCCGCGTCGAACACCGGGGAGCTGTTTTTT.

This clonotype appeared a few times. This chain uses TRBV20-1 with TRBJ2-3, with 7 bases matching TRBD2. CDR1 and CDR2 from the germline V gene are DFQATT and SNEGSKA (reference sequence). The CDR3 contains 14 residues. J lost 4 bases, V lost 7 bases, and 11 bases had no gene match. This CDR3 is CSVIGGSGADTQYF. The CDR3 DNA reads TGCAGTGTTATCGGCGGGAGTGGCGCAGATACGCAGTATTTT.